A single sample is the source of the 22 T cell receptor beta chains below, sequenced in a study of OX40 agonist ivuxolimab in advanced cancers. Sequenced by immunoSEQ multiplex PCR; TCRdb stores in-frame clones only, minus some. The table records some 150,000 clones, approximately 94% of them present only once. The sequencing used CD4+ or CD8+ T cells sorted from blood, collected in a trial of the OX40 agonist ivuxolimab. The receptors stem from an adult with an advanced solid tumor such as melanoma, head and neck, liver or kidney cancer.

This clone was counted once. The rearrangement uses TRBV28 and TRBJ2-1; 7 nucleotides agree with TRBD2. Germline CDR1 MDHEN, CDR2 SYDVKM. V shed 3 bases and J 6 bases; nucleotides not matched to a gene: 8. The CDR3 spans 15 residues. CDR3 sequence (DNA): TGTGCCAGCAGTTTCTGGACTAGGGGAGCCAATGAGCAGTTCTTC. This codes for CASSFWTRGANEQFF.

The rearrangement links TRBV11-3 to TRBJ1-2; D is perhaps TRBD1 (6 bases). Per germline, CDR1 SGHNT and CDR2 YENEEA. The CDR3 runs 12 residues. With 5 bases removed from V and 4 bases from J, the gap between germline ends came to 8 bases. CDR3 nucleotides: TGTGCCAGCAGCGAACAGGGCTATGGCTACACCTTC. This translates into CASSEQGYGYTF.

The CDR3 coding sequence is TGCGCCAGCAGCTTGGTGTACACTACTGGGACCGGGGAGCTGTTTTTT. Protein sequence: CASSLVYTTGTGELFF. The chain uses TRBV5-1 and TRBJ2-2; D call uncertain. CDR1 is SGHRS and CDR2 is YFSETQ in the germline V gene. V shed 0 bases and J shed 5 bases, with 14 bases lying between them. The CDR3 runs 16 residues.

This clone was recorded only once. This rearrangement joins TRBV7-2 to TRBJ2-7; perhaps TRBD1 as D (5 bases). The CDR3 covers 14 residues. Germline V gene sequence: CDR1 SGHTA, CDR2 FQGNSA. V lost 5 bases to trimming and J lost 6 bases, with 17 bases between them. For the CDR3, the DNA is TGTGCCAGCAGCCCCAGGGTTTTAGGGTCCGAGCAGTACTTC. Protein sequence: CASSPRVLGSEQYF.

V usage is TRBV13 and J usage is TRBJ1-1; D call uncertain. The CDR3 has 14 amino acids. V lost 2 bases and J 4 bases, leaving 11 bases between the germline ends. Germline V gene data show CDR1 as PRHDT and CDR2 as FYEKMQ (reference sequence). The CDR3: CASSLWGTRTEAFF. As DNA, the CDR3 is TGTGCCAGCAGCTTATGGGGAACCCGCACTGAAGCTTTCTTT.

This chain connects TRBV10-1 to TRBJ2-7, with D hard to call. The V end lost 8 bases, the J end lost 5 bases, and 10 bases lay between the germline ends. The CDR3 extends over 11 amino acids. Per the germline V gene, CDR1 is WNHNN and CDR2 is SYGVQD (reference sequence). CDR3 protein: CASPRCDEQYF. The CDR3 DNA reads as TGCGCCAGCCCGCGCTGTGACGAGCAGTACTTC.

V is TRBV29-1 and J is TRBJ2-7, with D unresolved. V lost 5 bases and J lost 4, with 18 bases in between. Germline loops: CDR1 SQVTM, CDR2 ANQGSEA. The CDR3 covers 14 residues. Here the CDR3 reads CSVIPREDQYEQYF. CDR3 sequence (DNA): TGCAGCGTTATTCCCCGCGAGGACCAATACGAGCAGTACTTC.

The chain combines TRBV7-2 with TRBJ2-7, with 8 bases aligning to TRBD2. CDR3 size: 13 residues. V lost 5 bases to trimming and J lost 6 bases; unmatched junction nucleotides: 6. Germline CDR1 reads SGHTA; CDR2 reads FQGNSA. DNA of the CDR3: TGTGCCAGCAGCCCCGGACTAGCTCGCGAGCAGTACTTC. Translating it yields CASSPGLAREQYF.

The chain carries TRBV6-1 and TRBJ2-2; the D gene is possibly TRBD2 (5 bases). The CDR3 has 16 amino acids. Germline V gene sequence: CDR1 MNHNS, CDR2 SASEGT. Trimming cost V 2 bases and J 4 bases, with 14 bases left between them. CDR3 loop: CASSESSGWSTGELFF. CDR3 DNA: TGTGCCAGCAGTGAATCCTCGGGGTGGAGCACCGGGGAGCTGTTTTTT.

This chain joins TRBV5-8 and TRBJ1-2; no clear D gene. The V gene's germline CDR1 is SGHTS and CDR2 YDEGEE. V lost 4 bases, J lost 3 bases, and 10 bases lay in between. The CDR3 sequence is 13 residues long. The CDR3 DNA is TGTGCCAGCAGCGTGTGGGCGGACTATGGCTACACCTTC. Protein product: CASSVWADYGYTF.

CDR3 protein: CASSQGEGLEQFF. The CDR3 coding sequence is TGCGCCAGCAGCCAAGGGGAAGGACTTGAGCAGTTCTTC. The chain combines TRBV4-1 with TRBJ2-1; tentative D call: TRBD2 (5 bases). Between the trimmed V and J ends, which lost 1 base and 9 bases, there was a span of 10 bases. The CDR3 is 13 residues long. Germline loops: CDR1 MGHRA, CDR2 YSYEKL.

The chain uses TRBV5-8 and TRBJ2-3; 8 bases align to TRBD2. CDR1 and CDR2 (germline): SGHTS, YDEGEE. V shed 0 bases, J shed 5 bases, and the junction held 14 bases outside the gene matches. This CDR3 region has 18 residues. This chain's CDR3 is CASSLGVRRRGARDTQYF. The DNA of the CDR3 is TGTGCCAGCAGCTTGGGGGTGAGACGGCGGGGGGCCAGAGATACGCAGTATTTT.

The V and J genes are TRBV28 and TRBJ1-2, with unresolved D. Germline V gives CDR1 MDHEN, CDR2 SYDVKM. Trimming removed 5 bases from V and 0 bases from J, with 7 bases in between. This CDR3 comprises 13 residues. The CDR3 is CASSPGPNYGYTF. Here the CDR3 DNA reads TGTGCCAGCAGTCCGGGCCCTAACTATGGCTACACCTTC.

This chain links TRBV28 with TRBJ2-3; D not resolved. The germline V gene has CDR1 MDHEN and CDR2 SYDVKM. Trimming removed 5 bases at V and 8 bases at J, with 11 bases between. This CDR3 region has 12 residues. The CDR3 DNA reads TGTGCCAGCAGTCCCAACCAGCGTACGCAGTATTTT. This translates into CASSPNQRTQYF.

The chain combines TRBV5-6 with TRBJ1-2; D possibly corresponds to TRBD1 (6 bases). V was cut by 3 bases and J by 4 bases, with 7 bases left in between. The CDR3 extends over 12 amino acids. The germline V gene encodes CDR1 SGHDT and CDR2 YYEEEE. This CDR3 is CASSSQGYGYTF. The CDR3 coding sequence is TGTGCCAGCAGCTCACAGGGCTATGGCTACACCTTC.

This chain links TRBV28 with TRBJ1-4; 10 bases line up with TRBD1. The CDR3 contains 17 residues. Germline V CDR1 and CDR2: MDHEN, SYDVKM. Trimming at V came to 5 bases and at J to 2 bases, leaving 8 bases not matched to a gene. The CDR3 region is CASSTQTGGATNEKLFF. The CDR3 DNA follows: TGTGCCAGCAGTACCCAGACAGGGGGCGCGACTAATGAAAAACTGTTTTTT.

The chain couples TRBV5-4 to TRBJ1-1; D might be TRBD1 (5 bases). CDR3 size: 14 residues. From germline, CDR1 is SGHNT and CDR2 YYREEE (reference sequence). V lost 0 bases, J lost 1 base, and 7 bases lay in between. The CDR3 bases are TGTGCCAGCAGCTTGGGACAGAGGAACACTGAAGCTTTCTTT. It yields the protein CASSLGQRNTEAFF.

This chain links TRBV10-1 with TRBJ2-2, with D unresolved. The V and J ends lost 5 bases and 0 bases respectively, with 10 bases between them. CDR1 is WNHNN and CDR2 is SYGVQD in the germline V gene (reference sequence). The CDR3 is 15 residues long. The CDR3, as DNA: TGCGCCAGCAGTCCCGGAGATGCGAACACCGGGGAGCTGTTTTTT. As protein: CASSPGDANTGELFF.

This chain uses TRBV7-9 with TRBJ2-7, with 11 bases matching TRBD1. Trimming took 4 bases from V and 3 from J; bases not matched to a gene: 8. From germline, CDR1 is SEHNR and CDR2 FQNEAQ (reference sequence). This CDR3 has 16 amino acids. The CDR3: CASSSARDRGGYEQYF. CDR3 nucleotide sequence: TGTGCCAGCAGCTCCGCCCGGGACAGGGGGGGCTACGAGCAGTACTTC.

This chain connects TRBV9 to TRBJ2-1; D is uncertain. Germline values: CDR1 SGDLS, CDR2 YYNGEE. The germline V and J ends were trimmed by 3 bases and 4 bases, with 11 bases remaining between them. The CDR3 loop spans 14 amino acids. CDR3 sequence (DNA): TGTGCCAGCAGCGCGCTCCACCAATACAATGAGCAGTTCTTC. The encoded protein is CASSALHQYNEQFF.

This chain links TRBV6-5 with TRBJ2-3; the D is unclear. Germline values: CDR1 MNHEY, CDR2 SVGAGI. Trimming pared 2 bases from V and 2 bases from J, leaving 8 bases between. The CDR3 runs 14 residues. For the CDR3, the DNA is TGTGCCAGCAGTTACCTTCTAGACACAGATACGCAGTATTTT. As protein: CASSYLLDTDTQYF.

The chain joins TRBV19 to TRBJ2-3; 13 positions match TRBD2. Trimming at V came to 10 bases and at J to 4 bases, leaving 8 bases not matched to a gene. CDR3 length: 15 amino acids. The germline gives CDR1 LNHDA, CDR2 SQIVND (reference sequence). CDR3: CATGLAGVRSDTQYF. The CDR3 DNA is TGTGCCACCGGACTAGCGGGAGTGAGGTCAGATACGCAGTATTTT.